The 15 T cell receptor beta chains below come from one sample, sequenced in a study of post-analysis software for immune sequencing data (dated by TCRdb to the mid-2010s). The paper's findings and limits, for the study overall: Patients showed significantly higher frequencies than controls for roughly 5 TRBV segments, among them TRBV5-6, TRBV5-1 and TRBV20-1.

The library relied on PCR. TCRdb records Illumina HiSeq 2500 as the sequencer. To reduce PCR and sequencing biases, unique molecular identifiers were incorporated into the TCR beta cDNA libraries. TCRdb took the public reads, trimmed them with fastp at Q25, ran MiXCR for clone calling and kept in-frame beta chains. Records with the same CDR3 protein are collapsed into one entry carrying the most frequent genes and DNA. Across this sample there are about 500,000 distinct CDR3 sequences, with approximately 45% seen only once. The top ten clones comprise over 10% of the sample. Which antigens these TCRs recognize remains unknown. The source material was blood. The receptors derive from a girl aged 5-17 years with multiple sclerosis.

This chain joins TRBV30 and TRBJ1-2; tentative D call: TRBD1 (5 bases). V was clipped by 4 bases and J by 2 bases, with 11 bases between them. Germline V gene lookup returns CDR1 GTSNPN and CDR2 SVGIG (reference sequence). The CDR3 length is 13 residues. CDR3 in amino acids: CAWTRDGNYGYTF. In DNA form, the CDR3 reads TGTGCCTGGACCCGGGACGGGAACTATGGCTACACCTTC.

This rearrangement joins TRBV30 to TRBJ2-2; 8 nucleotides agree with TRBD1. J gave up 1 base and V 6 bases, and 7 bases lay outside the gene matches. Germline-derived CDR1 and CDR2 are GTSNPN and SVGIG (reference sequence). This CDR3 is built from 15 residues. The CDR3 reads CACPGGTGNTGELFF. The CDR3 region has the DNA TGTGCCTGTCCGGGCGGGACAGGGAACACCGGGGAGCTGTTTTTT.

The rearrangement links TRBV4-2 to TRBJ2-5; 8 nucleotides line up with TRBD2. The CDR3 consists of 16 residues. CDR1 is LGHNA and CDR2 is YNFKEQ in the germline V gene. V lost 0 bases and J lost 11; bases outside the gene matches: 14. The CDR3 sequence: CASSQDLGTRYGEQYF. As DNA, the CDR3 is TGTGCCAGCAGCCAAGATCTTGGGACTAGGTACGGTGAGCAGTACTTC.

J is TRBJ1-5 and V is TRBV18; 7 nucleotides agree with TRBD1. This CDR3 region has 15 residues. The V gene end was trimmed by 6 bases and the J gene end by 2 bases; junction bases not matched to a gene: 7. Per the germline V gene, CDR1 is KGHSH and CDR2 is LQKENI. In DNA, the CDR3 is TGTGCCAGCTCTTCCAGCACAGGGGGCAATCAGCCCCAGCATTTT. This sequence encodes CASSSSTGGNQPQHF.

To note about this clonotype: The junction departs from the called germline gene at one end, perhaps through a read error. The genes are TRBV7-7 and TRBJ2-2; 7 bases line up with TRBD1. This CDR3 is 14 amino acids long. Germline CDR1 is SSHAT and CDR2 is FNYEAQ (reference sequence). Written as DNA, the CDR3 is TGTGCTAGCAGACAGGGACCGAACACCGGGGAGCTGTTTTTT. Protein: CASRQGPNTGELFF.

CDR3 DNA sequence: TGCGCCAGCAGCCAAGTGAGTGGGGCAGAGGAGCAGTTCTTC. Protein: CASSQVSGAEEQFF. The genes are TRBV4-1 and TRBJ2-1; D possibly corresponds to TRBD1 (5 bases). V was clipped by 1 base and J by 10 bases, with 14 bases between them. Germline V gene sequence: CDR1 MGHRA, CDR2 YSYEKL. This CDR3 is 14 amino acids long.

About this clonotype itself: Germline is not matched at one junction end, which may reflect a read error. The rearrangement uses TRBV29-1 and TRBJ1-5, with D perhaps TRBD1 (6 bases). Germline CDR1 reads SQVTM; CDR2 reads ANQGSEA. The CDR3 loop spans 14 amino acids. CDR3 loop: CSVEETGGGQPQHF. Here the CDR3 DNA reads TGTAGCGTTGAGGAGACAGGTGGAGGCCAGCCCCAGCATTTT.

The V gene is TRBV7-9, the J gene TRBJ1-2; 7 positions agree with TRBD1. Trimming at V came to 5 bases and at J to 1 base, leaving 4 bases not matched to a gene. Germline assignment: CDR1 SEHNR and CDR2 FQNEAQ (reference sequence). This CDR3 has 14 residues. The CDR3 DNA reads as TGTGCCAGCAGCCCCGGGACAGTTAACTATGGCTACACCTTC. Protein sequence: CASSPGTVNYGYTF.

The table lists this clonotype with a count of one. V usage is TRBV4-1 and J usage is TRBJ2-7, with D perhaps assigned TRBD1 or TRBD2 (5 bases each). V lost 4 bases and J 0 bases, leaving 19 bases between the germline ends. Germline V gives CDR1 MGHRA, CDR2 YSYEKL. This CDR3 has 17 residues. The CDR3 loop reads CASSLLTGPRSSYEQYF. In nucleotides, the CDR3 is TGCGCCAGCAGCCTCCTAACGGGACCCAGGAGCTCCTACGAGCAGTACTTC.

The chain has TRBV7-2 and TRBJ2-1, with TRBD1 identical over 8 bases. The ends lost 4 bases at V and 14 bases at J; junction bases unmatched: 10. Germline CDR1 is SGHTA and CDR2 is FQGNSA. The CDR3 sequence is 13 residues long. The CDR3 nucleotides are TGTGCCAGCAGCTCGGGACAGGCTACGGGAAAGTTCTTC. Its protein is CASSSGQATGKFF.

This clonotype was recorded a few times. This sequence joins TRBV7-2 and TRBJ1-2, with D possibly being TRBD1 (5 bases). Trimming left V 6 bases short and J 8 bases short, with 10 bases between. The CDR3 consists of 11 residues. From germline, CDR1 is SGHTA and CDR2 FQGNSA. The CDR3: CASRGAEGYTF. The CDR3 DNA follows: TGTGCCAGCAGAGGGGCGGAGGGCTACACCTTC.

The chain joins TRBV24-1 to TRBJ2-1, with 8 bases aligning to TRBD1. From germline, CDR1 is KGHDR and CDR2 SFDVKD. The V segment lost 3 bases and the J segment 11 bases; nucleotides outside the gene matches: 14. CDR3 length: 16 amino acids. The DNA of the CDR3 is TGTGCCACCAGTGATATACCGGGACAGGCGAGGAATAAGCAGTTCTTC. Translated: CATSDIPGQARNKQFF.

The chain recombines TRBV7-2 with TRBJ2-3; D is unclear. The CDR3 is 14 amino acids. V lost 3 bases, J lost 4 bases, and 11 bases lay in between. Germline V gives CDR1 SGHTA, CDR2 FQGNSA. CDR3 in DNA: TGTGCCAGCAGCTTGCAACACGGACCAGATACGCAGTATTTT. This encodes CASSLQHGPDTQYF.

V gene TRBV20-1 combines with J gene TRBJ2-1; D remains ambiguous. V shed 6 bases and J shed 8 bases, with 17 bases lying between them. CDR1 and CDR2 from the germline V gene are DFQATT and SNEGSKA (reference sequence). The CDR3 contains 13 residues. The CDR3 coding sequence is TGCAGTGCCGAACGCCCTGAACGGCATGAGCAGTTCTTC. It encodes CSAERPERHEQFF.

V is TRBV24-1 and J is TRBJ2-3; D gene unclear. Trimming cost V 1 base and J 2 bases, with 9 bases left between them. The CDR3 has 15 residues. Germline lookup yields CDR1 KGHDR and CDR2 SFDVKD. The CDR3, as DNA: TGTGCCACCAGTGATTTAGGCAGAGACACAGATACGCAGTATTTT. Its translation: CATSDLGRDTDTQYF.